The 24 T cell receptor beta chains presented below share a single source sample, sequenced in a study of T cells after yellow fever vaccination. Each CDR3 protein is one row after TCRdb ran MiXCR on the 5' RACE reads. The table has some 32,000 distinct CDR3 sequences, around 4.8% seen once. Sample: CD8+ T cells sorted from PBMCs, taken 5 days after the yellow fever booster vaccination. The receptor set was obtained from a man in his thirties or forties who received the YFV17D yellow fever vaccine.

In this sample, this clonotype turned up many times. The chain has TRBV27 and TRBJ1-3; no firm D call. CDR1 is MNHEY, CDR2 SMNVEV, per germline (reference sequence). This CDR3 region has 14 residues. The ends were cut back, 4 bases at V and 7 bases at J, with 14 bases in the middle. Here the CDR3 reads CASSSSLGSNTIYF. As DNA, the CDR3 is TGTGCCAGCAGTTCGAGTCTTGGGAGTAACACCATATATTTT.

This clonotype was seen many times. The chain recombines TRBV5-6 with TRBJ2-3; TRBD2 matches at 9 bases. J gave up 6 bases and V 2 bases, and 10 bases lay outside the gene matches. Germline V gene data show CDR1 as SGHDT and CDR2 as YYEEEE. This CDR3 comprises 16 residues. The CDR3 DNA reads TGTGCCAGCAGCTTTGGCGGGAGGGGCCCCGCCGATACGCAGTATTTT. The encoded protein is CASSFGGRGPADTQYF.

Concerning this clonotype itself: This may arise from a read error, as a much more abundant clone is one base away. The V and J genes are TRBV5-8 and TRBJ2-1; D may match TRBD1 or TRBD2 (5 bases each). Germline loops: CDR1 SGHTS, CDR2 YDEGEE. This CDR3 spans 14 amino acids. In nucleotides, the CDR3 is TGTGTCAGCAGCTTGGTTCTGGGGGTACATGAGCAGTTCTTC. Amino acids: CVSSLVLGVHEQFF.

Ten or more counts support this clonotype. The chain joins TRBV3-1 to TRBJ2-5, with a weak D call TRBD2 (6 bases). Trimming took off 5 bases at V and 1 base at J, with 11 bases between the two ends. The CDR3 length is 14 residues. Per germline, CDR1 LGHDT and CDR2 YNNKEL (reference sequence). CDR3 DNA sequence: TGTGCCAGCAGCAGCTCTAGCGTCCAAGAGACCCAGTACTTC. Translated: CASSSSSVQETQYF.

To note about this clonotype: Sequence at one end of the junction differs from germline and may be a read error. This CDR3 is CCARVSVVAGAYNEQFF. CDR3 nucleotides: TGCTGTGCTAGGGTATCAGTCGTCGCGGGGGCCTACAATGAGCAGTTCTTC. The J gene is TRBJ2-1, the V gene TRBV20-1, with 7 bases lining up with TRBD2. The germline V gene encodes CDR1 DFQATT and CDR2 SNEGSKA (reference sequence). CDR3 length: 17 amino acids.

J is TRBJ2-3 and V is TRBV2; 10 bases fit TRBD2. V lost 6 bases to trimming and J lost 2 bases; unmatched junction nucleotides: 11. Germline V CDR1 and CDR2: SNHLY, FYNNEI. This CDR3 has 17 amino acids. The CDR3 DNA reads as TGTGCCAGCAGGACCCCTACTACTAGCGGGATCACAGATACGCAGTATTTT. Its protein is CASRTPTTSGITDTQYF.

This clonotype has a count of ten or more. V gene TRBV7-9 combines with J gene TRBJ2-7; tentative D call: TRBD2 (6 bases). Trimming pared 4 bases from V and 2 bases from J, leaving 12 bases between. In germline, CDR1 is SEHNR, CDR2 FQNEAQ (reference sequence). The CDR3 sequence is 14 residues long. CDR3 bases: TGTGCCAGCAGCTACACCGGGAGCACCTACGAGCAGTACTTC. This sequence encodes CASSYTGSTYEQYF.

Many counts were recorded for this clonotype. CDR3 in amino acids: CASSPDPPGYEQYF. The CDR3 nucleotides read TGTGCCAGCAGTCCCGACCCACCCGGGTACGAGCAGTACTTC. V is TRBV12-3 or TRBV12-4 and J is TRBJ2-7; D is uncertain. With 5 bases removed from V and 4 bases from J, the gap between germline ends came to 15 bases. This CDR3 contains 14 residues.

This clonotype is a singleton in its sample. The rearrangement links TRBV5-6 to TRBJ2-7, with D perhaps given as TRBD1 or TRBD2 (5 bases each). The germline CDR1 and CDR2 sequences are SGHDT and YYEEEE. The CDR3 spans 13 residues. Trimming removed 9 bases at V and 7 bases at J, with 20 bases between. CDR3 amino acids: CAMGPGLLGEQYF. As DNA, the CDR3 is TGTGCCATGGGCCCGGGGCTCCTCGGTGAGCAGTACTTC.

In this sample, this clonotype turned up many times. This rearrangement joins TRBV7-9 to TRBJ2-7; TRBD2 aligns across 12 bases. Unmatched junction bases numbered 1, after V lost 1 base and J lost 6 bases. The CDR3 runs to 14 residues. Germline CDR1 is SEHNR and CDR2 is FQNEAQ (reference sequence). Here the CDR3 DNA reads TGTGCCAGCAGCTTAGTACTAGCGGGAGGCGAGCAGTACTTC. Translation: CASSLVLAGGEQYF.

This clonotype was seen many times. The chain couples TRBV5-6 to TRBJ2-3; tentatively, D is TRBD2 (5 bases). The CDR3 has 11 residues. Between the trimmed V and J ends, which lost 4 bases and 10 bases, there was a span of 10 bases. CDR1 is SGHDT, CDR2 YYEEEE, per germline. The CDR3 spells CASSLRDAQYF. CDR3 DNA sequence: TGTGCCAGCAGCCTCCGGGATGCGCAGTATTTT.

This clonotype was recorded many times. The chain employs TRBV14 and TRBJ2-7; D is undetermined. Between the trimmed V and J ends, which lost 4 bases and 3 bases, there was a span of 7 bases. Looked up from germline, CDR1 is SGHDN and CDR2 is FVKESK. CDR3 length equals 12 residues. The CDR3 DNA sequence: TGTGCCAGCAGCCTATCGCTCTACGAGCAGTACTTC. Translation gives CASSLSLYEQYF.

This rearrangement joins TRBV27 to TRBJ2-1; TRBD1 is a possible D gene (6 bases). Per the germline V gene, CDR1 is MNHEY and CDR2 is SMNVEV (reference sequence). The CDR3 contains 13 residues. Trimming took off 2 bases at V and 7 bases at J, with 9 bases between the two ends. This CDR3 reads CASSLTGWNEQFF. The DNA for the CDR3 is TGTGCCAGCAGTTTAACAGGGTGGAATGAGCAGTTCTTC.

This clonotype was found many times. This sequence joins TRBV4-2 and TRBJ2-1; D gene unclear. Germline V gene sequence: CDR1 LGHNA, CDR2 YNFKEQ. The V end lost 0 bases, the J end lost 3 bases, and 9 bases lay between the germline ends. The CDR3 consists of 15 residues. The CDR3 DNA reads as TGTGCCAGCAGCCAAGAGTTTGTCAACTACAATGAGCAGTTCTTC. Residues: CASSQEFVNYNEQFF.

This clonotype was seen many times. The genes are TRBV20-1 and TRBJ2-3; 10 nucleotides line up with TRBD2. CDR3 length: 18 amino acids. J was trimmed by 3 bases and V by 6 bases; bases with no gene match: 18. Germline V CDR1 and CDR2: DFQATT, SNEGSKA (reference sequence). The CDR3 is CSAPDWLAGVMGTDTQYF. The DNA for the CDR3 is TGCAGTGCCCCAGATTGGCTAGCGGGAGTTATGGGGACAGATACGCAGTATTTT.

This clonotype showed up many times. In DNA form, the CDR3 reads TGTGCCAGCAGTTTTGAGGTGGAGACCCAGTACTTC. Translated: CASSFEVETQYF. The V gene is TRBV12-3 or TRBV12-4, the J gene TRBJ2-5; no reliable D call. The length of the CDR3 is 12 residues. The V gene lost 3 bases and the J gene lost 5 bases, with 7 bases spanning the gap.

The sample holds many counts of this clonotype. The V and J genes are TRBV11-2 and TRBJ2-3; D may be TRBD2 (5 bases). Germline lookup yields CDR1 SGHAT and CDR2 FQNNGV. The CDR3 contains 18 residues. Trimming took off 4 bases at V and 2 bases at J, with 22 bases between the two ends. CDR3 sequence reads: CASSSQTISVGYTDTQYF. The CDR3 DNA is TGTGCCAGCAGCTCCCAGACTATTTCGGTCGGTTACACAGATACGCAGTATTTT.

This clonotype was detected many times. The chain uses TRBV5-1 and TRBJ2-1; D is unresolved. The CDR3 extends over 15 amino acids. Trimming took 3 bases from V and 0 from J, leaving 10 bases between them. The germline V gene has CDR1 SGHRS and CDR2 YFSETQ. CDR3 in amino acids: CASSWLASSYNEQFF. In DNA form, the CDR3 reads TGCGCCAGCAGCTGGTTAGCAAGCTCCTACAATGAGCAGTTCTTC. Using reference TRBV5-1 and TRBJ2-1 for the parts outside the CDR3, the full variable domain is KAGVTQTPRYLIKTRGQQVTLSCSPISGHRSVSWYQQTPGQGLQFLFEYFSETQRNKGNFPGRFSGRQFSNSRSEMNVSTLELGDSALYLCASSWLASSYNEQFFGPGTRLTVL.

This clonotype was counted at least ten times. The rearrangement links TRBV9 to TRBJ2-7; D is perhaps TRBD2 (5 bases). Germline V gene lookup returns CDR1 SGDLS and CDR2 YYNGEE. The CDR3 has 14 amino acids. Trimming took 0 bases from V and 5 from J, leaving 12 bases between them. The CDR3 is CASSVDPDGNEQYF. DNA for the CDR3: TGTGCCAGCAGCGTAGATCCGGACGGGAACGAGCAGTACTTC. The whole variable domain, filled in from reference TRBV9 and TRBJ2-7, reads DSGVTQTPKHLITATGQRVTLRCSPRSGDLSVYWYQQSLDQGLQFLIQYYNGEERAKGNILERFSAQQFPDLHSELNLSSLELGDSALYFCASSVDPDGNEQYFGPGTRLTVT.

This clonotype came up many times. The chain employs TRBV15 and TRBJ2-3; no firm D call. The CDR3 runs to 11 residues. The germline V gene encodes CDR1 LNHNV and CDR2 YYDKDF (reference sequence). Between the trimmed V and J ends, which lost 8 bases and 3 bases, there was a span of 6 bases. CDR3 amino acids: CATSSTDTQYF. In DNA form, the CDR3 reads TGTGCCACCTCCTCGACAGATACGCAGTATTTT.

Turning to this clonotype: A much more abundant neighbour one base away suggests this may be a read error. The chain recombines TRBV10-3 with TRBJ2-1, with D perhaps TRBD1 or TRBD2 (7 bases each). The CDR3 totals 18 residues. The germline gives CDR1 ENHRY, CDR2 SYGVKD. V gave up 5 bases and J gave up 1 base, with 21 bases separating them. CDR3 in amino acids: CAISSGTARRVSYNEQFF. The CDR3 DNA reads TGTGCCATCAGTAGCGGGACAGCAAGGCGGGTTTCCTACAATGAGCAGTTCTTC.

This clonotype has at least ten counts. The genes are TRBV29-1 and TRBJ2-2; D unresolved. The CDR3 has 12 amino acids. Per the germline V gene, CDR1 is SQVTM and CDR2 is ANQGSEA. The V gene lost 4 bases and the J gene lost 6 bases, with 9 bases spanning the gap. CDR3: CSVAEGAGELFF. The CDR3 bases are TGCAGCGTTGCGGAAGGTGCCGGGGAGCTGTTTTTT.

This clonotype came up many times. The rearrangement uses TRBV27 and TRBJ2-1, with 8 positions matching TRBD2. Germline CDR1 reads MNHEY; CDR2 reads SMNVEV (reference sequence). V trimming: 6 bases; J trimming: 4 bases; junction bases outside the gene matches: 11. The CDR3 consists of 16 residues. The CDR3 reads CASSSRGRILYNEQFF. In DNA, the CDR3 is TGTGCCAGCAGCTCCCGCGGGAGGATCTTGTACAATGAGCAGTTCTTC.

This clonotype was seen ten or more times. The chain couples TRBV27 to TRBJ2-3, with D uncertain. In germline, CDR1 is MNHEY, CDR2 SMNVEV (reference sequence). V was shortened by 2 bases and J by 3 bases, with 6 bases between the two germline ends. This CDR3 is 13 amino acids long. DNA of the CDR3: TGTGCCAGCAGTTTAGCGATAACAGATACGCAGTATTTT. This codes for CASSLAITDTQYF.